What follows is one T cell receptor (beta chain) and its context. Its specificity is not known. Input was roughly 600 ng to 6,004 ng of genomic DNA from tumor or blood. The record originates from a study of T cells in tumors after PD-1 blockade. About the research overall: Treatment was either pembrolizumab 200 mg every 3 weeks or cemiplimab 350 mg every 2 weeks. A subset received ongoing vismodegib 150 mg daily alongside anti-PD-1 therapy. Notes on the study in general: Blood contained approximately 43% of the tumor's TCR clonotypes.

Assay used: immunoSEQ multiplex PCR; TCRdb lists only in-frame clones, some missing. Counted here are 2,400 or so clones, 69% occurring once; the ten biggest clones make up roughly 14%. Trimming removed 4 bases from V and 4 bases from J; junction bases left unmatched: 15. From germline, CDR1 is LGHDT and CDR2 YNNKEL (reference sequence). The CDR3 consists of 19 residues. The chain employs TRBV3-1 (or the pseudogene TRBV3-2) and TRBJ2-3, with TRBD1 identical over 12 bases. This specimen consisted of tumor tissue, obtained after anti-PD-1 treatment. The sequence was collected from a human donor with basal cell carcinoma. In DNA form, the CDR3 reads TGTGCCAGCAGCCGGGACAGGGGGCTGCGAGCGGGAGGGCCAGATACGCAGTATTTT. This translates into CASSRDRGLRAGGPDTQYF.